This TCR beta chain was profiled in a study of post-analysis software for immune sequencing data. Study overall: Included among the disease courses, which were recorded for the cohort, were relapsing-remitting, secondary progressive and progressive-relapsing multiple sclerosis.

Study outcomes and limitations: Five or six TRBV segments were significantly more frequent in patients than in controls. TRBV5-6, TRBV5-1 and TRBV20-1 were among these segments. Samples prepared in the same batch strongly co-clustered by F measure. The study found significantly lower normalized Chao1 diversity in multiple sclerosis patients than in controls.

Germline V gene lookup returns CDR1 LGHNA and CDR2 YNFKEQ. The CDR3 has 17 residues. V was clipped by 4 bases and J by 0 bases, with 19 bases between them. The TCR beta cDNA libraries carried unique molecular identifiers. With about 0.85 to 10 million T cells as the source, approximately 450,000 cDNA molecules resulted. Each CDR3 protein is one row after TCRdb ran MiXCR on the PCR reads. The sample consists of 170,000 or so distinct CDR3 sequences, around 28% of them appearing once. In regard to this clonotype: Its specificity is unknown.

Input material: blood. The TCR comes from a girl aged 10 to 17 with multiple sclerosis. The chain employs TRBV4-2 and TRBJ2-7, with D uncertain. The CDR3 sequence is CASSRIIGRRSSYEQYF. The DNA of the CDR3 is TGTGCCAGCAGCCGCATTATCGGCAGGCGGAGCTCCTACGAGCAGTACTTC.